This TCR beta chain was sequenced for a study of T cells in localized non-small cell lung cancer. Study-level points and caveats: Researchers found a median around 50 of the top 100 tumor clones in adjacent lung. Heterogeneity remains possible, as sequencing covered one tumor region only. The highest T cell clonality was in uninvolved adjacent lung, above tumor.

Notes on this clone: Its antigen is currently unknown.

The data were produced by immunoSEQ multiplex PCR, yet TCRdb's version contains in-frame clones alone and is incomplete. This sample has fewer than 20,000 clones, with almost 90% found just once. This CDR3 comprises 15 residues. The germline V and J ends were trimmed by 6 bases and 0 bases, with 13 bases remaining between them. The V gene's germline CDR1 is SGDLS and CDR2 YYNGEE. This chain connects TRBV9 to TRBJ2-1; D is ambiguous. Here the sequenced sample was peripheral blood mononuclear cells, taken before any cancer treatment. This sequence was found in a woman aged 40-69 years with stage III lung adenocarcinoma. CDR3: CASNPAGLSYNEQFF. The CDR3 region has the DNA TGTGCCAGCAACCCCGCCGGGCTCTCCTACAATGAGCAGTTCTTC. The whole variable domain, remainder taken from reference TRBV9 and TRBJ2-1, is DSGVTQTPKHLITATGQRVTLRCSPRSGDLSVYWYQQSLDQGLQFLIQYYNGEERAKGNILERFSAQQFPDLHSELNLSSLELGDSALYFCASNPAGLSYNEQFFGPGTRLTVL.